Below, one T cell receptor (beta chain) is given with its context. No antigen is known for it. This entry comes from a study of OX40 agonist ivuxolimab in advanced cancers. For the study at large: Participants averaged approximately 65 years of age (range about 23 to 90) and were roughly 83% male. Three patients, one with hepatocellular carcinoma and two with cutaneous melanoma, responded partially. Study-wide results and limits: The study found that CD8+ T cells averaged more expanded clones than CD4+. Both CD4+ and CD8+ T cell populations in blood had undergone clonal expansion by week 6 at 0.1 to 3.0 mg/kg.

Generated by immunoSEQ multiplex PCR, the TCRdb table keeps only in-frame clones and is missing some. In the table there are about 94,000 clones, over 75% of which are singletons. Sequencing used CD4+ or CD8+ T cells sorted from blood, obtained in a trial of the OX40 agonist ivuxolimab. The clonotype originates from an adult with an advanced solid tumor such as melanoma, head and neck, liver or kidney cancer.

The CDR3 coding sequence is TGTGCCAGCAGCTTAGTCGCGGGACAGGGGGCGTTCTATAATTCACCCCTCCACTTT. This translates into CASSLVAGQGAFYNSPLHF. The J gene is TRBJ1-6, the V gene TRBV11-2, with 12 positions matching TRBD1. This CDR3 is 19 amino acids long. V lost 1 base, J lost 3 bases, and 7 bases stayed unmatched. Germline assignment: CDR1 SGHAT and CDR2 FQNNGV.